A selection of T cell receptor beta chains follows, all from one sample in a study of cytomegalovirus exposure and HLA in healthy donors. Repertoires were generated with immunoSEQ multiplex PCR, while TCRdb's copy carries only in-frame clones and drops some. The table lists fewer than 150,000 clones, about 84% of them singletons. Sequenced sample: PBMCs. These receptors were obtained from a woman between 40 and 55 years old in good health and CMV-seropositive. The CDR3 runs from the conserved cysteine through the conserved F or W. D genes are given only for firm matches. Size is stated for part of the rows, as once, few or many counts, or as a class when the clone is expanded.

TRBV11-3	-	-	TRBJ2-3	TGTGCCAGCAGCTCACAGCCCGATACGCAGTATTTT	CASSSQPDTQYF
TRBV11-3	TRBD2	-	TRBJ2-1	TGTGCCAGCAGCTCAGAAGCGGGATCCTACAATGAGCAGTTCTTC	CASSSEAGSYNEQFF
TRBV5-4	TRBD1	once	TRBJ2-7	TGTGCCAGCAGCTTGGGGGGGACAGGGTCCTACGAGCAGTACTTC	CASSLGGTGSYEQYF
TRBV27	-	few	TRBJ2-7	TGTGCCAGCAGAAATTGGCACGAGCAGTACTTC	CASRNWHEQYF
TRBV11-2	TRBD1	-	TRBJ1-2	TGTGCCAGCAGCAACCTTCGACAGGGGAGCTATGGCTACACCTTC	CASSNLRQGSYGYTF
TRBV7-9	-	few	TRBJ1-5	TGTGCCAGCAGCTCTCTAAATCAGCCCCAGCATTTT	CASSSLNQPQHF
TRBV5-6	TRBD1	-	TRBJ2-7	TGTGCCAGCAGCTTTTTCGACAGGGCCCGCGAGCAGTACTTC	CASSFFDRAREQYF
TRBV28	TRBD1	-	TRBJ2-7	TGTGCCAGCACCCTGACGCCTACAGGGGGCTACGAGCAGTACTTC	CASTLTPTGGYEQYF
TRBV28	-	-	TRBJ2-7	TGTGCCAGCAGCACGGACTACCGGGGGTACTTC	CASSTDYRGYF
TRBV27	TRBD1	-	TRBJ2-3	TGTGCCAGCAGTTCACTAGGGGGCGAGACAGATACGCAGTATTTT	CASSSLGGETDTQYF
TRBV7-2	-	once	TRBJ2-3	TGTGCCAGCAGACCTCCGGGGAGCACAGATACGCAGTATTTT	CASRPPGSTDTQYF
TRBV5-1	-	once	TRBJ1-5	TGCGCCAGCAGCTTGGCCGGGGTGGGAATGAGCAATCAGCCCCAGCATTTT	CASSLAGVGMSNQPQHF